This paragraph covers one TCR beta chain sequence. Antigen specificity is unknown. With no exception, relapse followed autologous stem cell transplantation in all patients, and brentuximab vedotin exposure varied. The study recorded best responses of complete response, partial response or progressive disease. Trimming removed 4 bases from V and 4 bases from J, with 10 bases in between. CDR3 length: 13 residues. CDR1 and CDR2 from the germline V gene are ENHRY and SYGVKD. This entry belongs to a study of PD-1 blockade in classical Hodgkin lymphoma. On the study more broadly: Intravenous infusions of nivolumab 3 mg/kg reached patients every 2 weeks.

Study-level points and caveats: Reports indicated that newly diagnosed patients had lower baseline TCR diversity than healthy donors did. The CD4+ diversity rise by C4D1 was clearest in complete responders.

The protocol was immunoSEQ multiplex PCR, while the TCRdb copy is restricted to in-frame clones and leaves out a portion. Of about 100,000 clones in the sample, 80% to 85% were seen once. The chain combines TRBV10-3 with TRBJ2-5; a weak D match, TRBD2 (5 bases). Sample: peripheral blood mononuclear cells (PBMCs), taken at baseline. The sequence derives from a human donor with classical Hodgkin lymphoma. The CDR3 nucleotides are TGTGCCATCAGTGCAGGAGGCGGAGAGACCCAGTACTTC. Protein: CAISAGGGETQYF.